Following are 4 T cell receptor beta chains from one sample sequenced in a study of blood T cell repertoires in COVID-19. The assay was immunoSEQ multiplex PCR, and TCRdb's table has in-frame clones only and misses some. The table lists some 300,000 clones, 90% of them singletons. The specimen sequenced was peripheral blood. These TCRs come from a woman aged 45 to 65 with COVID-19, enrolled during active disease.

For the CDR3, the DNA is TGTGCCAGCAGCTTAGAGAGCGGGAAGGAGACCCAGTACTTC. Translating gives CASSLESGKETQYF. The chain links TRBV7-9 to TRBJ2-5; 7 nucleotides line up with TRBD2. Germline lookup yields CDR1 SEHNR and CDR2 FQNEAQ (reference sequence). The V gene end was trimmed by 1 base and the J gene end by 5 bases; junction bases not matched to a gene: 4. This CDR3 has 14 residues.

The rearrangement joins TRBV9 to TRBJ2-1; 9 bases line up with TRBD2. Germline CDR1 SGDLS, CDR2 YYNGEE. J was trimmed by 12 bases and V by 0 bases; bases with no gene match: 7. This CDR3 spans 14 amino acids. The CDR3, as DNA: TGTGCCAGCAGCGTAGGTGTCGCGGGAGGGGTGCAGTTCTTC. This translates into CASSVGVAGGVQFF.

The chain uses TRBV18 and TRBJ1-3, with TRBD1 as a possible D gene (5 bases). V was cut by 0 bases and J by 2 bases, with 8 bases left in between. Per germline, CDR1 KGHSH and CDR2 LQKENI. This CDR3 region has 15 residues. For the CDR3, the DNA is TGTGCCAGCTCACCACCCGGGGGTCCTGGAAACACCATATATTTT. This sequence encodes CASSPPGGPGNTIYF.

This chain joins TRBV4-3 and TRBJ2-2; TRBD2 matches 7 bases. Germline lookup yields CDR1 LGHNA and CDR2 YSLEER. J gave up 1 base and V 0 bases, and 8 bases lay outside the gene matches. The CDR3 consists of 18 residues. The chain's CDR3 is CASSQEVKAGVNTGELFF. The CDR3 DNA reads as TGCGCCAGCAGCCAAGAAGTCAAGGCGGGGGTGAACACCGGGGAGCTGTTTTTT.